A selection of T cell receptor beta chains follows, all from one sample in a study of cytomegalovirus exposure and HLA in healthy donors. Produced via immunoSEQ multiplex PCR; TCRdb's table is partial and in-frame only. The sample yields some 140,000 clones, approximately 77% seen once. Specimen: PBMCs. The receptors here all came from a man aged 30-40 years in good health and CMV-seronegative. CDR3s leave out the opening cysteine and the closing phenylalanine or tryptophan. A D gene is named only where the DNA matches it firmly.

D: .
J: TRBJ2-2
V: TRBV2
CDR3: ASSELASANTGELF

D: .
J: TRBJ1-4
V: TRBV2
CDR3: ASSEQGIDEKLF

D: TRBD1
J: TRBJ1-5
V: TRBV5-8
CDR3: ASSLGQGVRLPQH

D: TRBD1
J: TRBJ2-4
V: TRBV19
CDR3: ASSRTGGNIQY

D: .
J: TRBJ1-5
V: TRBV29-1
CDR3: SAMTGGSNQPQH

D: .
J: TRBJ2-5
V: TRBV6-5
CDR3: ASSSSTSGGETQY

D: .
J: TRBJ2-7
V: TRBV28
CDR3: ASWDSDSLYEQY

D: .
J: TRBJ2-2
V: TRBV7-6
CDR3: ASSLALTGELF

D: TRBD2
J: TRBJ2-1
V: TRBV29-1
CDR3: SVASGSNEQF

D: .
J: TRBJ1-2
V: TRBV30
CDR3: AWTDTLLYGYT

D: .
J: TRBJ1-3
V: TRBV7-8
CDR3: ASSLSGLGVGNTIY

D: TRBD2
J: TRBJ2-7
V: TRBV28
CDR3: ASSGVLAGENEQY

D: .
J: TRBJ1-3
V: TRBV9
CDR3: ASSPSGNSGNTIY

D: TRBD2
J: TRBJ2-3
V: TRBV5-1
CDR3: ASSFGVAGIDTQY

D: .
J: TRBJ1-2
V: TRBV29-1
CDR3: SVEPRVGAGYGYT

D: TRBD2
J: TRBJ2-7
V: TRBV2
CDR3: ASRDGTSGRAGEQY

D: TRBD2
J: TRBJ2-7
V: TRBV11-3
CDR3: ASSLGSSGTYEQY

D: TRBD2
J: TRBJ2-1
V: TRBV7-8
CDR3: ASSLFPAGAENEQF

D: .
J: TRBJ1-1
V: TRBV11-2
CDR3: ASSLRGMGTEAF

D: TRBD1
J: TRBJ2-7
V: TRBV7-2
CDR3: ASSLGTGAGEQY

D: .
J: TRBJ2-7
V: TRBV5-4
CDR3: ASSAVPGSSYEQY

D: TRBD2
J: TRBJ2-1
V: TRBV29-1
CDR3: SVAGLARLNEQF

D: .
J: TRBJ2-7
V: TRBV6-6
CDR3: ASSYLSSEQY

D: .
J: TRBJ1-1
V: TRBV9
CDR3: ASSPDTNTEAF

D: .
J: TRBJ1-1
V: TRBV28
CDR3: ASSLRAEGGIVAEAF

D: TRBD1
J: TRBJ2-3
V: TRBV6-1
CDR3: ASSITGGSTDTQY

D: .
J: TRBJ2-7
V: TRBV7-6
CDR3: ASSYYRDSLRESYEQY

D: TRBD1
J: TRBJ1-1
V: TRBV18
CDR3: ASSPQGNQGAMNTEAF

D: .
J: TRBJ2-1
V: TRBV6-5
CDR3: ASSYSGRHNEQF

D: .
J: TRBJ2-7
V: TRBV27
CDR3: ASSSPSGASFYEQY

D: .
J: TRBJ2-7
V: TRBV28
CDR3: ASSLLHREQY

D: TRBD2
J: TRBJ2-2
V: TRBV12-5
CDR3: ASGSRGLATNTGELF

D: TRBD2
J: TRBJ2-7
V: TRBV2
CDR3: ASSREAGGDEQY

D: TRBD1
J: TRBJ2-3
V: TRBV5-1
CDR3: ASSFGQGTDTQY

D: .
J: TRBJ2-3
V: TRBV2
CDR3: ASSEVSDTQY

D: TRBD2
J: TRBJ2-3
V: TRBV5-1
CDR3: ASSPGLAGAADTQY

D: TRBD1
J: TRBJ1-1
V: TRBV5-1
CDR3: ASSLNSGTGGTEAF

D: .
J: TRBJ1-2
V: TRBV5-6
CDR3: ASSLARPGGYT

D: .
J: TRBJ2-7
V: TRBV7-6
CDR3: ASRLGPARGFGYEQY

D: .
J: TRBJ2-1
V: TRBV7-9
CDR3: ASSSGQYNEQF

D: .
J: TRBJ2-2
V: TRBV5-1
CDR3: ASSLPGNTGELF

D: TRBD1
J: TRBJ2-7
V: TRBV5-1
CDR3: ASSWDRGREQY